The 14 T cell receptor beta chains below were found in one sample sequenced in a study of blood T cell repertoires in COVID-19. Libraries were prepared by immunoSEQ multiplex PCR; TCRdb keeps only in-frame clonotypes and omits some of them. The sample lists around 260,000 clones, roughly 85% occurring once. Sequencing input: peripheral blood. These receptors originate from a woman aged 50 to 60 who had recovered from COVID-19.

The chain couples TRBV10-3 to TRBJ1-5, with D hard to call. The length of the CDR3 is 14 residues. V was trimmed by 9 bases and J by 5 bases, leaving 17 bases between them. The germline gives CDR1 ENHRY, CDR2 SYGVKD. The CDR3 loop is CAIAQNGADQPQHF. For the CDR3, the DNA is TGTGCCATTGCCCAGAACGGAGCGGATCAGCCCCAGCATTTT.

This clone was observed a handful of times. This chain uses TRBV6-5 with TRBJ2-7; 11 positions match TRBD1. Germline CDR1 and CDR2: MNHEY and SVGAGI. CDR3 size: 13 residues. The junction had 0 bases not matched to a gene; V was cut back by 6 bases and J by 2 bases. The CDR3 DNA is TGTGCCAGCAGGGACAGGGGGCCCTACGAGCAGTACTTC. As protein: CASRDRGPYEQYF.

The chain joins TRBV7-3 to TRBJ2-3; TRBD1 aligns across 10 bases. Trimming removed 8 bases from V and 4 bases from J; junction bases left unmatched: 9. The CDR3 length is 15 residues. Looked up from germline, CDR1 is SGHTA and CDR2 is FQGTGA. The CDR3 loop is CASSSPGQGADTQYF. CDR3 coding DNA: TGTGCCAGCTCCTCCCCCGGACAGGGGGCAGATACGCAGTATTTT.

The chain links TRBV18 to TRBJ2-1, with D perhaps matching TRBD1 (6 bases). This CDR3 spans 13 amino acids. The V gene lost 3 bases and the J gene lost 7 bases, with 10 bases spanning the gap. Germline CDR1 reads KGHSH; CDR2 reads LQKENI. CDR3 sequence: CASSPRTENEQFF. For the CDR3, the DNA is TGTGCCAGCTCACCGCGGACAGAGAATGAGCAGTTCTTC.

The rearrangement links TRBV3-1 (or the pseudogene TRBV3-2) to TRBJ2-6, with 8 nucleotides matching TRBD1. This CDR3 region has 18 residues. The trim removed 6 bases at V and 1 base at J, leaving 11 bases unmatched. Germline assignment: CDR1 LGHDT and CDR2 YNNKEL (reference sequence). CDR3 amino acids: CASSPRTGLLSGANVLTF. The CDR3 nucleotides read TGTGCCAGCAGTCCTAGGACAGGGCTATTGTCTGGGGCCAACGTCCTGACTTTC.

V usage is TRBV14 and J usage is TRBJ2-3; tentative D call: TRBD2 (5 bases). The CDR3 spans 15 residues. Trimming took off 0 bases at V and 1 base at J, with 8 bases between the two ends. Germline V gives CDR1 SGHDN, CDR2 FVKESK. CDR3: CASSQDPRGTDTQYF. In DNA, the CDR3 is TGTGCCAGCAGCCAAGATCCGAGGGGCACAGATACGCAGTATTTT.

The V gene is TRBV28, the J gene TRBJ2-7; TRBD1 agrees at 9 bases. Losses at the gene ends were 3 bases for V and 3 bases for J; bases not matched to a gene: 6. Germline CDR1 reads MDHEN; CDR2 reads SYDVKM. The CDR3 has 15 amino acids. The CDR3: CASSLPGQGHYEQYF. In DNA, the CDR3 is TGTGCCAGCAGTTTGCCGGGACAGGGACACTACGAGCAGTACTTC. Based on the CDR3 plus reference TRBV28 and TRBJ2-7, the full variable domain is DVKVTQSSRYLVKRTGEKVFLECVQDMDHENMFWYRQDPGLGLRLIYFSYDVKMKEKGDIPEGYSVSREKKERFSLILESASTNQTSMYLCASSLPGQGHYEQYFGPGTRLTVT.

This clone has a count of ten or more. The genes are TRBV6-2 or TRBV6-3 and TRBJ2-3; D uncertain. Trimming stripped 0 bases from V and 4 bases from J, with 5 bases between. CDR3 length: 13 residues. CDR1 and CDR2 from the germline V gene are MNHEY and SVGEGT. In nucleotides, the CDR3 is TGTGCCAGCAGTTACTCCGAGGCAGATACGCAGTATTTT. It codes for CASSYSEADTQYF.

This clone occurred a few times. The CDR3 DNA sequence: TGTGCCAGCCTAAGAGACACCTATAGCAATCAGCCCCAGCATTTT. Its translation: CASLRDTYSNQPQHF. The chain recombines TRBV19 with TRBJ1-5; D gene unclear. In germline, CDR1 is LNHDA, CDR2 SQIVND (reference sequence). Trimming took 9 bases from V and 0 from J, leaving 15 bases between them. This CDR3 has 15 amino acids.

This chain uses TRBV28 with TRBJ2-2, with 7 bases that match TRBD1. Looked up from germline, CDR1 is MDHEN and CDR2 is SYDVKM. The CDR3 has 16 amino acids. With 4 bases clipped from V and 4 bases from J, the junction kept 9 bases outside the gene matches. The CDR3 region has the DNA TGTGCCAGCAGTTCACAACCCGACAGGGTCACCGGGGAGCTGTTTTTT. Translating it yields CASSSQPDRVTGELFF.

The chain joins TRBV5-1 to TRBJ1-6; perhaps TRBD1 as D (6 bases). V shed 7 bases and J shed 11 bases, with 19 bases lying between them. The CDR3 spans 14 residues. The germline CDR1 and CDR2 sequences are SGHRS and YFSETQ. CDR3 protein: CASGPQGPVAPLHF. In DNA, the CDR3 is TGCGCCAGCGGTCCACAGGGTCCGGTTGCACCCCTCCACTTT.

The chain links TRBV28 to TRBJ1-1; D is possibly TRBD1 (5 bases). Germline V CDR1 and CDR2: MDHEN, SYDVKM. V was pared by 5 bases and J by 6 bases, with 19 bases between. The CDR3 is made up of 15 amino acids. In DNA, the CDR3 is TGTGCCAGCAGTCCTCATGGGGGAGGGAGCCCTGAAGCTTTCTTT. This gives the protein CASSPHGGGSPEAFF.

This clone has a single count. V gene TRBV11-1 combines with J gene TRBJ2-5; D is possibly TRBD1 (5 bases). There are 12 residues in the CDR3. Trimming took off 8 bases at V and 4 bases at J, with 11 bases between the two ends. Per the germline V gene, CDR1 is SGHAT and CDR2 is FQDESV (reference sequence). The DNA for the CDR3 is TGTGCCAGCCAACAGGATTCAGAGACCCAGTACTTC. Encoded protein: CASQQDSETQYF.

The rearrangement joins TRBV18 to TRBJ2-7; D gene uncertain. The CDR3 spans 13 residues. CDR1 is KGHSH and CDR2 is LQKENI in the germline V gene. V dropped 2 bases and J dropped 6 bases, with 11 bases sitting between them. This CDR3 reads CASSPVAQAEQYF. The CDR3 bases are TGTGCCAGCTCACCAGTGGCTCAGGCCGAGCAGTACTTC.